Listed below are T cell receptor beta chains from one sample, sequenced in a study of cytomegalovirus exposure and HLA in healthy donors. The repertoire was sequenced with immunoSEQ multiplex PCR; TCRdb's copy has only in-frame clones and lacks some. This sample has approximately 22,000 clones, with over 75% found just once. The source material was PBMCs. The receptors come from a man aged 55 to 69 in good health and CMV-seronegative. CDR3s include the opening cysteine and the closing phenylalanine or tryptophan. Fields, in order: V gene, J gene, clone size, D gene, CDR3 protein, CDR3 DNA. A D gene is named only where the DNA matches it firmly. Expanded clones are given a class, and other clones once, few, many or no size at all.

TRBV5-1	TRBJ1-4	NA	NA	CASSLNPPTNPNEKLFF	TGCGCCAGCAGCTTGAATCCCCCAACAAACCCTAATGAAAAACTGTTTTTT
TRBV27	TRBJ1-5	NA	NA	CASTSNQPQHF	TGTGCCAGCACCTCCAATCAGCCCCAGCATTTT
TRBV7-8	TRBJ1-2	NA	TRBD1	CASSASGGFRSRLYGYTF	TGTGCCAGCAGCGCATCAGGGGGTTTCAGGTCTCGTTTATATGGCTACACCTTC
TRBV18	TRBJ2-3	NA	TRBD2	CASSLTSGTSTDTQYF	TGTGCCAGCTCACTGACTAGCGGTACTAGCACAGATACGCAGTATTTT
TRBV6-5	TRBJ1-4	NA	NA	CASSAQDGRREKLFF	TGTGCCAGCAGTGCCCAGGACGGGAGAAGAGAAAAACTGTTTTTT
TRBV15	TRBJ2-2	few	TRBD1	CATSRDGRTGGSVVGELFF	TGTGCCACCAGCAGAGATGGTAGGACAGGGGGCTCTGTTGTCGGGGAGCTGTTTTTT
TRBV7-9	TRBJ2-1	NA	TRBD1	CASSTRQGFMHEQFF	TGTGCCAGCAGCACTCGACAGGGTTTCATGCATGAGCAGTTCTTC
TRBV6-1	TRBJ1-2	NA	TRBD1	CASTREGDRGYGYTF	TGTGCCAGCACCAGAGAAGGGGACAGGGGGTATGGCTACACCTTC
TRBV27	TRBJ2-7	NA	NA	CASTGVSGRGVGEQYF	TGTGCCAGCACGGGGGTGTCGGGCAGGGGGGTGGGCGAGCAGTACTTC
TRBV15	TRBJ1-3	few	TRBD1	CATSRPSDREPGNTIYF	TGTGCCACCAGCAGACCTTCCGACAGGGAACCTGGAAACACCATATATTTT
TRBV28	TRBJ1-1	NA	NA	CASSFLTEAFF	TGTGCCAGCAGTTTTTTAACTGAAGCTTTCTTT
TRBV5-6	TRBJ1-2	NA	NA	CASSLYDRLHYGYTF	TGTGCCAGCAGCTTGTATGACAGGCTCCACTATGGCTACACCTTC
TRBV6-5	TRBJ1-2	NA	TRBD1	CASSPGQGNYGYTF	TGTGCCAGCAGTCCCGGACAGGGGAACTATGGCTACACCTTC
TRBV7-2	TRBJ1-4	NA	NA	CASSSQGYPREKLFF	TGTGCCAGCAGCTCCCAGGGGTACCCAAGAGAAAAACTGTTTTTT
TRBV11-3	TRBJ1-1	NA	TRBD1	CASSPGQGNTEAFF	TGTGCCAGCAGCCCCGGACAGGGCAACACTGAAGCTTTCTTT
TRBV7-3	TRBJ2-5	once	NA	CASSLEGTPGETQYF	TGTGCCAGCAGCTTAGAGGGGACACCGGGTGAGACCCAGTACTTC
TRBV18	TRBJ1-6	NA	NA	CASSPNTGSSPLHF	TGTGCCAGCTCACCAAATACAGGGTCTTCACCCCTCCACTTT
TRBV29-1	TRBJ2-7	NA	TRBD1	CSVVTGVEQYF	TGCAGCGTTGTAACAGGGGTCGAGCAGTACTTC
TRBV7-2	TRBJ2-7	once	NA	CASSLIVFRGAVEQYF	TGTGCCAGCAGCTTAATAGTGTTTCGGGGGGCCGTGGAGCAGTACTTC
TRBV28	TRBJ1-5	NA	NA	CASSLIRRGPLAAQHF	TGTGCCAGCAGTTTAATACGCAGGGGACCGCTGGCGGCCCAGCATTTT